Shown below are 24 T cell receptor beta chains from a single sample sequenced in a study of T cells of healthy individuals. TCRdb used MiXCR to reprocess the 5' RACE reads, holding one entry per CDR3 protein. The table has 85,000 to 100,000 distinct CDR3 sequences, under 20% seen once; the top ten hold 6.2%. These receptors all stem from a human donor in good health.

This clonotype has a handful of counts. The chain joins TRBV9 to TRBJ2-3; 10 nucleotides agree with TRBD1. Unmatched junction bases numbered 3, after V lost 0 bases and J lost 2 bases. The CDR3 covers 16 residues. The germline CDR1 and CDR2 sequences are SGDLS and YYNGEE. As DNA, the CDR3 is TGTGCCAGCAGCGTAGGCGGGACAGGGGTCACAGATACGCAGTATTTT. Amino acid sequence: CASSVGGTGVTDTQYF.

This CDR3 is CSASIWDRAGETQYF. Here the CDR3 DNA reads TGCAGTGCGAGCATATGGGACAGGGCGGGAGAGACCCAGTACTTC. V usage is TRBV20-1 and J usage is TRBJ2-5; 9 bases match TRBD1. This CDR3 region has 15 residues. After removal of 6 bases from V and 4 bases from J, the junction contained 12 bases not matched to a gene. Germline assignment: CDR1 DFQATT and CDR2 SNEGSKA (reference sequence).

This clonotype appeared a few times. One end of the junction is discordant with germline, which a read error may explain. This rearrangement joins TRBV15 to TRBJ1-3; D uncertain. This CDR3 is 14 amino acids long. The germline gives CDR1 LNHNV, CDR2 YYDKDF (reference sequence). CDR3 bases: TGTGCCACCCGCAGAGCTTTCCAGGGAAACACCATATATTTT. Its translation: CATRRAFQGNTIYF.

The chain couples TRBV5-1 to TRBJ2-3; the D gene could be TRBD1 or TRBD2 (5 bases each). From germline, CDR1 is SGHRS and CDR2 YFSETQ. Trimming took 3 bases from V and 8 from J, leaving 13 bases between them. The CDR3 has 13 amino acids. The CDR3 sequence: CASSWDPAGTQYF. The CDR3 bases are TGCGCCAGCAGCTGGGACCCGGCGGGTACGCAGTATTTT. The full variable domain, with the rest looked up from reference TRBV5-1 and TRBJ2-3, is KAGVTQTPRYLIKTRGQQVTLSCSPISGHRSVSWYQQTPGQGLQFLFEYFSETQRNKGNFPGRFSGRQFSNSRSEMNVSTLELGDSALYLCASSWDPAGTQYFGPGTRLTVL.

In its sample, this clonotype was seen many times. This chain connects TRBV7-9 to TRBJ2-1; D gene ambiguous. The CDR3 consists of 15 residues. The V and J ends lost 5 bases and 8 bases respectively, with 19 bases between them. Germline V CDR1 and CDR2: SEHNR, FQNEAQ (reference sequence). CDR3 sequence reads: CASSPTGSAGHEQFF. CDR3 sequence (DNA): TGTGCCAGCAGCCCTACTGGGTCGGCAGGCCATGAGCAGTTCTTC.

This clonotype came up a few times. The J gene is TRBJ2-7, the V gene TRBV12-3 or TRBV12-4; TRBD1 matches 8 bases. The V and J ends lost 3 bases and 7 bases, in that order; junction bases with no gene match: 5. CDR3 size: 13 residues. CDR3 sequence: CASSLSRGQEQYF. For the CDR3, the DNA is TGTGCCAGCAGTTTGTCCAGGGGGCAAGAGCAGTACTTC.

This clonotype was observed at least ten times. The V gene is TRBV18, the J gene TRBJ1-2; the D is unclear. The CDR3 runs 13 residues. V dropped 3 bases and J dropped 2 bases, with 7 bases sitting between them. The germline gives CDR1 KGHSH, CDR2 LQKENI. DNA of the CDR3: TGTGCCAGCTCACCCGAGCGGAACTATGGCTACACCTTC. Translation: CASSPERNYGYTF.

This clonotype was found many times. The chain has TRBV27 and TRBJ1-5, with D uncertain. This CDR3 contains 13 residues. Germline V gene data show CDR1 as MNHEY and CDR2 as SMNVEV (reference sequence). Deletions cut 1 base from V and 11 bases from J, with 12 bases between. The CDR3 is CASSLFPVGAQHF. CDR3 in DNA: TGTGCCAGCAGTTTATTCCCTGTAGGTGCCCAGCATTTT.

Details on this clonotype: This may come from a read error, since a much larger clone is one base off. The chain joins TRBV28 to TRBJ2-1; a weak D match, TRBD1 (6 bases). Germline CDR1 and CDR2: MDHEN and SYDVKM. The ends were cut back, 4 bases at V and 5 bases at J, with 15 bases in the middle. The CDR3 is 15 residues long. DNA for the CDR3: TGTGCCAGCAGTTCTACCGGGACAAGCAACAATGAGCAGTTCTTC. Amino acids: CASSSTGTSNNEQFF.

V and J are TRBV13 and TRBJ1-1; the D is unclear. In germline, CDR1 is PRHDT, CDR2 FYEKMQ (reference sequence). V was pared by 3 bases and J by 7 bases, with 12 bases between. The CDR3 consists of 13 residues. CDR3: CASSLEPAYEAFF. DNA of the CDR3: TGTGCCAGCAGCTTGGAACCGGCATATGAAGCTTTCTTT. Full variable domain (rest looked up from reference TRBV13 and TRBJ1-1): AAGVIQSPRHLIKEKRETATLKCYPIPRHDTVYWYQQGPGQDPQFLISFYEKMQSDKGSIPDRFSAQQFSDYHSELNMSSLELGDSALYFCASSLEPAYEAFFGQGTRLTVV.

In this sample, this clonotype turned up a few times. The chain combines TRBV29-1 with TRBJ2-1; D unresolved. V was pared by 4 bases and J by 0 bases, with 13 bases between. CDR3 length: 15 amino acids. Germline V CDR1 and CDR2: SQVTM, ANQGSEA. CDR3 nucleotide sequence: TGCAGCGTTGGCGGCAGGTTAAGCTCCTACAATGAGCAGTTCTTC. Encoded protein: CSVGGRLSSYNEQFF.

This clonotype has a handful of counts. The V and J genes are TRBV28 and TRBJ1-4, with 10 nucleotides matching TRBD1. The CDR3 is made up of 14 amino acids. V was clipped by 7 bases and J by 7 bases; unmatched bases: 6. Germline values: CDR1 MDHEN, CDR2 SYDVKM. The CDR3 DNA reads TGTGCCAGCACTCGGACAGGGGGGACTGAAAAACTGTTTTTT. It codes for CASTRTGGTEKLFF.

This clonotype was counted ten times or more. The CDR3 sequence is CASSLGGTTDTQYF. The DNA of the CDR3 is TGTGCCAGCAGTTTAGGAGGGACCACAGATACGCAGTATTTT. The chain uses TRBV27 and TRBJ2-3, with D tentatively TRBD2 (6 bases). Germline loops: CDR1 MNHEY, CDR2 SMNVEV (reference sequence). The length of the CDR3 is 14 residues. The germline V and J ends were trimmed by 2 bases and 2 bases, with 8 bases remaining between them.

The CDR3 loop is CASSGTGRVGEQFF. The CDR3 nucleotides read TGTGCCAGCAGTGGTACCGGCCGGGTAGGCGAGCAGTTCTTC. The V and J genes are TRBV28 and TRBJ2-1; D remains ambiguous. From germline, CDR1 is MDHEN and CDR2 SYDVKM. CDR3 size: 14 residues. Trimming cost V 5 bases and J 10 bases, with 18 bases left between them.

The rearrangement joins TRBV20-1 to TRBJ2-3, with D possibly being TRBD2 (6 bases). CDR3 size: 14 residues. Trimming left V 5 bases short and J 1 base short, with 13 bases between. Per germline, CDR1 DFQATT and CDR2 SNEGSKA (reference sequence). The DNA of the CDR3 is TGCAGTGCTCCCAGACTAGGGGGCACAGATACGCAGTATTTT. It specifies CSAPRLGGTDTQYF.

This clonotype was counted between two and nine times. The chain combines TRBV7-2 with TRBJ1-6; TRBD1 aligns across 7 bases. The CDR3 runs to 17 residues. Germline lookup yields CDR1 SGHTA and CDR2 FQGNSA. V trimming: 5 bases; J trimming: 1 base; junction bases outside the gene matches: 8. The CDR3 sequence is CASSDSVRGSYNSPLHF. CDR3 bases: TGTGCCAGCAGCGACTCCGTCAGGGGGTCCTATAATTCACCCCTCCACTTT.

V and J are TRBV5-1 and TRBJ1-1; no clear D gene. Germline values: CDR1 SGHRS, CDR2 YFSETQ. V lost 0 bases, J lost 2 bases, and 8 bases lay in between. This CDR3 contains 14 residues. The CDR3 region is CASSLGSANTEAFF. In DNA form, the CDR3 reads TGCGCCAGCAGCTTGGGGTCAGCCAACACTGAAGCTTTCTTT.

V and J are TRBV20-1 and TRBJ1-2; TRBD1 might be the D (6 bases). In germline, CDR1 is DFQATT, CDR2 SNEGSKA (reference sequence). V dropped 0 bases and J dropped 6 bases, with 14 bases sitting between them. CDR3 length: 14 amino acids. CDR3 in amino acids: CSARDRWTDHGYTF. DNA of the CDR3: TGCAGTGCTAGAGATAGGTGGACAGACCATGGCTACACCTTC.

This clonotype was found a few times. V usage is TRBV6-6 and J usage is TRBJ2-5; D gene unclear. This CDR3 comprises 11 residues. V shed 6 bases and J shed 4 bases, with 6 bases lying between them. Per germline, CDR1 MNHNY and CDR2 SVGAGI (reference sequence). The CDR3 spells CASRIRETQYF. Written as DNA, the CDR3 is TGTGCCAGCAGGATCCGAGAGACCCAGTACTTC.

The V call is TRBV5-1, the J call TRBJ1-2; 8 bases agree with TRBD1. The CDR3 is 15 amino acids. The V gene end was trimmed by 0 bases and the J gene end by 4 bases; junction bases not matched to a gene: 5. Germline V gene data show CDR1 as SGHRS and CDR2 as YFSETQ. The CDR3 here is CASSLAGGDRYGYTF. CDR3 in DNA: TGCGCCAGCAGCTTGGCAGGGGGCGATCGCTATGGCTACACCTTC.

There are a few counts of this clonotype. This chain uses TRBV29-1 with TRBJ1-2; TRBD1 aligns across 8 bases. The CDR3 is 11 residues long. Germline V lookup: CDR1 SQVTM, CDR2 ANQGSEA. The junction had 5 bases not matched to a gene; V was cut back by 7 bases and J by 7 bases. CDR3 residues: CSERTGFGYTF. CDR3 nucleotides: TGCAGCGAAAGGACAGGGTTTGGCTACACCTTC.

This chain joins TRBV2 and TRBJ2-1; TRBD1 agrees at 8 bases. This CDR3 spans 15 amino acids. V lost 5 bases, J lost 6 bases, and 9 bases stayed unmatched. Germline V gene data show CDR1 as SNHLY and CDR2 as FYNNEI. The CDR3 here is CASSLLRTGSNEQFF. For the CDR3, the DNA is TGTGCCAGCAGTCTCCTCCGGACAGGGAGCAATGAGCAGTTCTTC. Supplemented by reference TRBV2 and TRBJ2-1, the full variable domain reads EPEVTQTPSHQVTQMGQEVILRCVPISNHLYFYWYRQILGQKVEFLVSFYNNEISEKSEIFDDQFSVERPDGSNFTLKIRSTKLEDSAMYFCASSLLRTGSNEQFFGPGTRLTVL.

This chain joins TRBV20-1 and TRBJ1-5; a weak D match, TRBD1 (5 bases). With 4 bases removed from V and 1 base from J, the gap between germline ends came to 14 bases. There are 15 residues in the CDR3. Germline CDR1 DFQATT, CDR2 SNEGSKA (reference sequence). CDR3 region: CSATGTPRSNQPQHF. The CDR3, as DNA: TGCAGTGCTACAGGGACTCCACGGAGCAATCAGCCCCAGCATTTT.

A few counts support this clonotype. The rearrangement uses TRBV9 and TRBJ2-5, with a weak D call TRBD2 (6 bases). This CDR3 is built from 13 residues. From germline, CDR1 is SGDLS and CDR2 YYNGEE. Trimming shortened V by 2 bases and J by 1 base, and 6 bases separated the two germline ends. For the CDR3, the DNA is TGTGCCAGCAGCGTCGGGGGCCAAGAGACCCAGTACTTC. Protein product: CASSVGGQETQYF. Full variable domain (outside the CDR3, taken from reference TRBV9 and TRBJ2-5): DSGVTQTPKHLITATGQRVTLRCSPRSGDLSVYWYQQSLDQGLQFLIQYYNGEERAKGNILERFSAQQFPDLHSELNLSSLELGDSALYFCASSVGGQETQYFGPGTRLLVL.